The 30 T cell receptor beta chains in this list originate from one sample, sequenced in a study of OX40 agonist ivuxolimab in advanced cancers. The protocol was immunoSEQ multiplex PCR, while the TCRdb copy is restricted to in-frame clones and leaves out a portion. The sample lists about 59,000 clones, approximately 89% seen once, with around 5% in the top ten. Sequenced material: CD4+ or CD8+ T cells sorted from blood, taken in a trial of the OX40 agonist ivuxolimab. All receptors come from an adult with an advanced solid tumor such as melanoma, head and neck, liver or kidney cancer.

This clone came up a few times. The chain employs TRBV27 and TRBJ2-1, with D maybe TRBD1 (5 bases). This CDR3 spans 15 amino acids. The V gene's germline CDR1 is MNHEY and CDR2 SMNVEV (reference sequence). The V end lost 2 bases, the J end lost 6 bases, and 14 bases lay between the germline ends. In nucleotides, the CDR3 is TGTGCCAGCAGTTTAGGGGCAGTGGGTGGCAATGAGCAGTTCTTC. Amino acid sequence: CASSLGAVGGNEQFF.

The genes are TRBV5-5 and TRBJ1-2; 9 nucleotides line up with TRBD1. V was pared by 4 bases and J by 3 bases, with 7 bases of the junction left unmatched. Germline CDR1 is SGHKS and CDR2 is YYEKEE (reference sequence). The CDR3 contains 15 residues. The CDR3 bases are TGTGCCAGCAGCCCGGACGGACAGGGGTACTATGGCTACACCTTC. Its translation: CASSPDGQGYYGYTF.

J is TRBJ1-4 and V is TRBV7-2; no firm D call. V was trimmed by 5 bases and J by 4 bases, leaving 11 bases between them. The CDR3 has 14 residues. CDR1 is SGHTA and CDR2 is FQGNSA in the germline V gene. CDR3 DNA: TGTGCCAGCAGCCTCGGAGGGAATAATGAAAAACTGTTTTTT. Translated: CASSLGGNNEKLFF. The complete variable domain, with remaining parts taken from reference TRBV7-2 and TRBJ1-4, reads GAGVSQSPSNKVTEKGKDVELRCDPISGHTALYWYRQSLGQGLEFLIYFQGNSAPDKSGLPSDRFSAERTGGSVSTLTIQRTQQEDSAVYLCASSLGGNNEKLFFGSGTQLSVL.

V and J are TRBV27 and TRBJ2-5; possible D gene TRBD2, 6 bases. CDR3 size: 18 residues. With 2 bases removed from V and 4 bases from J, the gap between germline ends came to 23 bases. CDR1 is MNHEY, CDR2 SMNVEV, per germline (reference sequence). CDR3 loop: CASSLSAGTLRDRETQYF. CDR3 nucleotide sequence: TGTGCCAGCAGTTTAAGTGCGGGAACCTTACGGGATAGAGAGACCCAGTACTTC.

This chain links TRBV11-2 with TRBJ2-5; 9 bases align to TRBD2. The CDR3 loop spans 16 amino acids. Germline CDR1 is SGHAT and CDR2 is FQNNGV. After removal of 5 bases from V and 4 bases from J, the junction contained 11 bases not matched to a gene. Written as DNA, the CDR3 is TGTGCCAGCAGCAGCTCTCGCGGGGGGGCTGGAGAGACCCAGTACTTC. It is translated as CASSSSRGGAGETQYF. The variable domain in full, completed from reference TRBV11-2 and TRBJ2-5, reads EAGVAQSPRYKIIEKRQSVAFWCNPISGHATLYWYQQILGQGPKLLIQFQNNGVVDDSQLPKDRFSAERLKGVDSTLKIQPAKLEDSAVYLCASSSSRGGAGETQYFGPGTRLLVL.

The J gene is TRBJ1-5, the V gene TRBV15; D is possibly TRBD1 (5 bases). Trimming cost V 0 bases and J 6 bases, with 9 bases left between them. Germline V CDR1 and CDR2: LNHNV, YYDKDF (reference sequence). The CDR3 is 14 amino acids. Here the CDR3 reads CATSRDRGSQPQHF. DNA of the CDR3: TGTGCCACCAGCAGAGATCGGGGGAGTCAGCCCCAGCATTTT.

The chain links TRBV5-4 to TRBJ2-2, with D perhaps matching TRBD1 (6 bases). Germline assignment: CDR1 SGHNT and CDR2 YYREEE (reference sequence). The V and J ends lost 4 bases and 4 bases respectively, with 14 bases between them. This CDR3 spans 15 amino acids. CDR3 loop: CASSEQGVSTGELFF. The CDR3 DNA follows: TGTGCCAGCAGCGAACAGGGCGTAAGCACCGGGGAGCTGTTTTTT.

V gene TRBV15 combines with J gene TRBJ2-5; D possibly corresponds to TRBD2 (5 bases). The V gene's germline CDR1 is LNHNV and CDR2 YYDKDF (reference sequence). The CDR3 runs 15 residues. The V end was cut by 7 bases, the J end by 1 base, with 16 bases between. CDR3 region: CATTTERTFQETQYF. For the CDR3, the DNA is TGTGCCACCACCACAGAGAGGACTTTCCAAGAGACCCAGTACTTC. The full variable domain, rest sourced from reference TRBV15 and TRBJ2-5, is DAMVIQNPRYQVTQFGKPVTLSCSQTLNHNVMYWYQQKSSQAPKLLFHYYDKDFNNEADTPDNFQSRRPNTSFCFLDIRSPGLGDTAMYLCATTTERTFQETQYFGPGTRLLVL.

The V and J genes are TRBV5-1 and TRBJ2-2, with 8 bases identical to TRBD2. Trimming removed 4 bases from V and 5 bases from J; junction bases left unmatched: 4. The CDR3 is 14 amino acids. Germline CDR1 reads SGHRS; CDR2 reads YFSETQ. The CDR3 bases are TGCGCCAGCAGCGGGACTAGTAGGACCGGGGAGCTGTTTTTT. It specifies CASSGTSRTGELFF.

The J gene is TRBJ2-5, the V gene TRBV7-2; 7 nucleotides align to TRBD2. The V gene end was trimmed by 5 bases and the J gene end by 4 bases; junction bases not matched to a gene: 7. Per germline, CDR1 SGHTA and CDR2 FQGNSA. CDR3 length: 14 residues. CDR3 region: CASSLTRGVETQYF. In DNA form, the CDR3 reads TGTGCCAGCAGCCTGACCCGGGGGGTAGAGACCCAGTACTTC.

This clone occurred once. This chain uses TRBV5-4 with TRBJ2-7, with 7 positions matching TRBD1. CDR1 and CDR2 from the germline V gene are SGHNT and YYREEE (reference sequence). J gave up 4 bases and V 3 bases, and 7 bases lay outside the gene matches. The CDR3 totals 14 residues. CDR3: CASSSGTDLYEQYF. The CDR3 nucleotides are TGTGCCAGCAGCTCCGGGACAGACCTGTACGAGCAGTACTTC.

The rearrangement links TRBV6-6 to TRBJ2-7, with 7 nucleotides matching TRBD2. Germline values: CDR1 MNHNY, CDR2 SVGAGI (reference sequence). This CDR3 is 14 amino acids long. V dropped 0 bases and J dropped 6; count of bases not matched to a gene: 5. The CDR3 reads CASSYSGGLGEQYF. In DNA, the CDR3 is TGTGCCAGCAGTTACTCGGGGGGGTTGGGCGAGCAGTACTTC.

The CDR3 here is CASSSPGQGAYEQFF. Written as DNA, the CDR3 is TGTGCCAGCAGTTCGCCGGGACAGGGGGCGTATGAGCAGTTCTTC. The chain couples TRBV28 to TRBJ2-1, with 12 positions matching TRBD1. This CDR3 spans 15 amino acids. V dropped 4 bases and J dropped 8; count of bases not matched to a gene: 6. CDR1 is MDHEN and CDR2 is SYDVKM in the germline V gene. Looking up the rest from reference TRBV28 and TRBJ2-1 gives the full variable domain: DVKVTQSSRYLVKRTGEKVFLECVQDMDHENMFWYRQDPGLGLRLIYFSYDVKMKEKGDIPEGYSVSREKKERFSLILESASTNQTSMYLCASSSPGQGAYEQFFGPGTRLTVL.

On this clone: Within the sample, other DNA sequences also encode this same CDR3. This chain uses TRBV5-1 with TRBJ2-3, with D uncertain. Between the trimmed V and J ends, which lost 0 bases and 2 bases, there was a span of 7 bases. Germline loops: CDR1 SGHRS, CDR2 YFSETQ. The CDR3 extends over 14 amino acids. The chain's CDR3 is CASSLGLSTDTQYF. The DNA for the CDR3 is TGCGCCAGCAGCTTGGGTCTCTCCACAGATACGCAGTATTTT.

The rearrangement links TRBV29-1 to TRBJ2-3; 8 nucleotides match TRBD1. The CDR3 is 15 amino acids. Germline CDR1 is SQVTM and CDR2 is ANQGSEA. The CDR3 here is CSGTGALGTTDTQYF. DNA of the CDR3: TGCAGTGGGACAGGAGCCCTCGGTACCACAGATACGCAGTATTTT.

The chain joins TRBV15 to TRBJ2-7; D gene ambiguous. Germline values: CDR1 LNHNV, CDR2 YYDKDF (reference sequence). V lost 3 bases and J 6 bases, leaving 12 bases between the germline ends. This CDR3 spans 13 amino acids. The CDR3 loop is CATSRAARAEQYF. In DNA form, the CDR3 reads TGTGCCACCAGCAGGGCCGCGAGAGCCGAGCAGTACTTC.

This chain links TRBV18 with TRBJ1-2, with D unresolved. Trimming took off 0 bases at V and 4 bases at J, with 12 bases between the two ends. Germline assignment: CDR1 KGHSH and CDR2 LQKENI. This CDR3 has 15 amino acids. The CDR3 nucleotides are TGTGCCAGCTCACCACCCGGGAAAGTCCCCTATGGCTACACCTTC. It is translated as CASSPPGKVPYGYTF.

The V and J genes are TRBV11-2 and TRBJ1-2; TRBD1 agrees at 10 bases. The CDR3 length is 18 residues. Germline CDR1 SGHAT, CDR2 FQNNGV. With 4 bases clipped from V and 3 bases from J, the junction kept 14 bases outside the gene matches. The DNA for the CDR3 is TGTGCCAGCAGCTCACGTACTCGCGGGACAGGGGACTACTATGGCTACACCTTC. This gives the protein CASSSRTRGTGDYYGYTF.

The CDR3 sequence is CASSESSGVYNEQFF. The CDR3 nucleotides read TGCGCCAGCAGTGAGTCGTCCGGGGTTTACAATGAGCAGTTCTTC. The rearrangement uses TRBV10-2 and TRBJ2-1; perhaps TRBD2 as D (5 bases). The V gene lost 0 bases and the J gene lost 4 bases, with 10 bases spanning the gap. Germline CDR1 reads WSHSY; CDR2 reads SAAADI. CDR3 length: 15 residues.

This chain links TRBV6-5 with TRBJ1-2; perhaps TRBD1 as D (6 bases). The germline V gene encodes CDR1 MNHEY and CDR2 SVGAGI. CDR3 size: 10 residues. The germline V and J ends were trimmed by 7 bases and 7 bases, with 7 bases remaining between them. The CDR3 loop reads CASKQGGYTF. CDR3 in DNA: TGTGCCAGCAAACAGGGTGGCTACACCTTC.

The genes are TRBV28 and TRBJ2-5, with 12 bases aligning to TRBD2. CDR1 and CDR2 (germline): MDHEN, SYDVKM. Trimming removed 5 bases from V and 4 bases from J; junction bases left unmatched: 5. CDR3 length: 15 amino acids. The CDR3 spells CASSGLAGIRETQYF. CDR3 sequence (DNA): TGTGCCAGCAGTGGACTAGCGGGAATCCGAGAGACCCAGTACTTC. The whole variable domain, remainder taken from reference TRBV28 and TRBJ2-5, is DVKVTQSSRYLVKRTGEKVFLECVQDMDHENMFWYRQDPGLGLRLIYFSYDVKMKEKGDIPEGYSVSREKKERFSLILESASTNQTSMYLCASSGLAGIRETQYFGPGTRLLVL.

This clone is medium-sized by share. J is TRBJ2-3 and V is TRBV27; TRBD1 is a possible D gene (6 bases). Trimming left V 8 bases short and J 2 bases short, with 17 bases between. Germline CDR1 is MNHEY and CDR2 is SMNVEV (reference sequence). The CDR3 spans 15 residues. The CDR3 here is CASSLRGQSTDTQYF. In DNA, the CDR3 is TGTGCCAGCTCACTGAGAGGACAGTCCACAGATACGCAGTATTTT.

This clone was picked up one time. This rearrangement joins TRBV6-6 to TRBJ2-6; D possibly corresponds to TRBD1 (5 bases). Germline CDR1 is MNHNY and CDR2 is SVGAGI (reference sequence). This CDR3 is built from 16 residues. V lost 2 bases and J lost 2, with 10 bases in between. CDR3 residues: CASSYPPRAGANVLTF. The CDR3 nucleotides read TGTGCCAGCAGTTACCCCCCCAGGGCTGGGGCCAACGTCCTGACTTTC.

This clone appeared a few times. This sequence joins TRBV19 and TRBJ1-5; 8 positions match TRBD1. The CDR3 is 16 amino acids. CDR1 LNHDA and CDR2 SQIVND come from the germline V gene (reference sequence). The V segment lost 9 bases and the J segment 3 bases; nucleotides outside the gene matches: 13. DNA of the CDR3: TGTGCCAGCGAGCCCGTGGCAGGGGGCTTCAATCAGCCCCAGCATTTT. Its protein is CASEPVAGGFNQPQHF.

This clone was counted a single time. The rearrangement joins TRBV6-1 to TRBJ1-5; 7 bases are shared with TRBD1. The J segment lost 2 bases and the V segment lost 6 bases, leaving 1 base of the junction unmatched. The CDR3 totals 13 residues. Germline V CDR1 and CDR2: MNHNS, SASEGT. CDR3 region: CASSQGGNQPQHF. CDR3 bases: TGTGCCAGCAGCCAGGGGGGCAATCAGCCCCAGCATTTT.

This chain uses TRBV5-1 with TRBJ2-7; 12 bases are shared with TRBD1. The trim removed 0 bases at V and 5 bases at J, leaving 6 bases unmatched. CDR1 and CDR2 (germline): SGHRS, YFSETQ. CDR3 size: 16 residues. CDR3 nucleotides: TGCGCCAGCAGCTTGGGGGGACAGGGGGCTTTGGACGAGCAGTACTTC. Translating it yields CASSLGGQGALDEQYF.

The chain employs TRBV9 and TRBJ2-5, with a weak D call TRBD1 (6 bases). Germline CDR1 and CDR2: SGDLS and YYNGEE. V lost 4 bases to trimming and J lost 7 bases, with 23 bases between them. The CDR3 has 16 amino acids. The chain's CDR3 is CASSTRQALQLVTQYF. CDR3 sequence (DNA): TGTGCCAGCAGCACCCGACAGGCCCTGCAATTGGTGACCCAGTACTTC.

This rearrangement joins TRBV11-2 to TRBJ1-3; TRBD1 is a possible D gene (5 bases). Per the germline V gene, CDR1 is SGHAT and CDR2 is FQNNGV. The CDR3 loop spans 14 amino acids. V lost 3 bases, J lost 3 bases, and 9 bases lay in between. This CDR3 is CASSLGTRGNTIYF. The CDR3 bases are TGTGCCAGCAGCTTGGGGACCCGTGGAAACACCATATATTTT.

The V call is TRBV14, the J call TRBJ2-3; D might be TRBD1 (6 bases). Deletions cut 1 base from V and 6 bases from J, with 17 bases between. The CDR3 totals 16 residues. From germline, CDR1 is SGHDN and CDR2 FVKESK. CDR3 region: CASSQGRGGSSDTQYF. CDR3 nucleotides: TGTGCCAGCAGCCAAGGCAGAGGGGGATCCTCGGATACGCAGTATTTT. The full variable domain, its missing parts supplied by reference TRBV14 and TRBJ2-3, is EAGVTQFPSHSVIEKGQTVTLRCDPISGHDNLYWYRRVMGKEIKFLLHFVKESKQDESGMPNNRFLAERTGGTYSTLKVQPAELEDSGVYFCASSQGRGGSSDTQYFGPGTRLTVL.

The CDR3 region is CASSLTGTGAGYTF. For the CDR3, the DNA is TGTGCCAGCAGCCTTACCGGGACAGGGGCTGGCTACACCTTC. V usage is TRBV13 and J usage is TRBJ1-2; 10 bases fit TRBD1. The CDR3 extends over 14 amino acids. Germline assignment: CDR1 PRHDT and CDR2 FYEKMQ (reference sequence). V dropped 5 bases and J dropped 7; count of bases not matched to a gene: 7.